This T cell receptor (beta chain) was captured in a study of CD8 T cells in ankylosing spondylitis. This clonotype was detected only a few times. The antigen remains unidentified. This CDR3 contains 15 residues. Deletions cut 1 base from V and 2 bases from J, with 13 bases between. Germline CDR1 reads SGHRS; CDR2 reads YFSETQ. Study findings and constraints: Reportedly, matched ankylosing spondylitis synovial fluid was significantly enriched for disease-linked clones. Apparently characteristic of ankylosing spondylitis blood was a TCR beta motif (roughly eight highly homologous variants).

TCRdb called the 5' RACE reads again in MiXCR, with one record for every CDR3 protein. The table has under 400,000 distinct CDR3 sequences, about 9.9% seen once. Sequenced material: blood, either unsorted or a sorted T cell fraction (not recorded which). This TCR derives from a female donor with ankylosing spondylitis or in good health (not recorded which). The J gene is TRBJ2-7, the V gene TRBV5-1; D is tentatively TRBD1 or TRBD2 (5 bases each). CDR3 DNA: TGCGCCAGCAGCTTGATCTCCCCGGGACCCTACGAGCAGTACTTC. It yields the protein CASSLISPGPYEQYF. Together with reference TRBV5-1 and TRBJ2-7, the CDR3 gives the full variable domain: KAGVTQTPRYLIKTRGQQVTLSCSPISGHRSVSWYQQTPGQGLQFLFEYFSETQRNKGNFPGRFSGRQFSNSRSEMNVSTLELGDSALYLCASSLISPGPYEQYFGPGTRLTVT.